The rows below give T cell receptor beta chains drawn from one sample of a study of CXCR3-negative and CXCR3-positive naive CD8 T cells. With the 5' RACE reads reprocessed, TCRdb shows one record per CDR3 protein and no DNA. Its table records about 130,000 distinct CDR3 sequences. The sample was naive CXCR3- CD8+ T cells from blood. Every receptor here comes from a human donor in good health. Some clones in this sample may be carry-over from other donors' samples. Both conserved end residues are part of each CDR3.

J: TRBJ2-1
V: TRBV4-3
CDR3: CASSPSGDSADEQFF

J: TRBJ1-1
V: TRBV20-1
CDR3: CSAKGDTGGENTEAFF

J: TRBJ2-7
V: TRBV7-9
CDR3: CASSDQRDEQYF

J: TRBJ1-2
V: TRBV30
CDR3: CAWRSPTGGRGPHF

J: TRBJ1-2
V: TRBV12-3/TRBV12-4
CDR3: CASRDRADGYTF

J: TRBJ2-1
V: TRBV29-1
CDR3: CSVVRQGLHEQFF

J: TRBJ1-2
V: TRBV12-5
CDR3: CASGLRGCGYTF

J: TRBJ2-7
V: TRBV5-1
CDR3: CASSAGGEEQYF

J: TRBJ2-1
V: TRBV6-1
CDR3: CASSEELNEQFF

J: TRBJ2-1
V: TRBV11-2
CDR3: CASSLPSGDEQFF

J: TRBJ1-2
V: TRBV3-1
CDR3: CASSQEWPTPLGYTF

J: TRBJ2-3
V: TRBV11-2
CDR3: CASSILQGAGTDTQYF

J: TRBJ2-1
V: TRBV11-2
CDR3: CASSWSQGSYNEQFF

J: TRBJ2-2
V: TRBV12-3/TRBV12-4
CDR3: CASSGDSPMNTGELFF

J: TRBJ2-7
V: TRBV7-2
CDR3: CASSLLAFDPSGEQYF

J: TRBJ1-1
V: TRBV7-9
CDR3: CASSSSPGTEAFF

J: TRBJ2-7
V: TRBV13
CDR3: CASTTGSSYEQYF

J: TRBJ2-7
V: TRBV23-1
CDR3: CASGYRGVDSLYEQYF

J: TRBJ2-7
V: TRBV20-1
CDR3: CSARGEGAGRLYEQYF

J: TRBJ1-5
V: TRBV27
CDR3: CASSPTGGNQPQHF

J: TRBJ1-5
V: TRBV15
CDR3: CATSRNRGKWSNQPQHF

J: TRBJ1-5
V: TRBV20-1
CDR3: CSAGDRGQAVSNQPQHF

J: TRBJ2-7
V: TRBV14
CDR3: CASSQDVPGSGYPEQYF

J: TRBJ2-7
V: TRBV7-9
CDR3: CASSPRAGRINEQYF

J: TRBJ2-7
V: TRBV29-1
CDR3: CSVEAGVTSGDEQYF

J: TRBJ2-3
V: TRBV29-1
CDR3: CSVGGWVAGEEGTDTQYF

J: TRBJ1-5
V: TRBV20-1
CDR3: CSARDSLEGHSNQPQHF

J: TRBJ2-7
V: TRBV5-1
CDR3: CASSLDREPYEQYF

J: TRBJ2-3
V: TRBV5-1
CDR3: CASSLSSGYPDTQYF

J: TRBJ2-3
V: TRBV4-3
CDR3: CASSSGLAFSDTQYF

J: TRBJ2-1
V: TRBV7-9
CDR3: CASSLYLWTSADNEQFF

J: TRBJ2-7
V: TRBV6-5
CDR3: CASSPASSYEQYF

J: TRBJ2-3
V: TRBV29-1
CDR3: CSVYALDAGADTQYF

J: TRBJ2-3
V: TRBV6-5
CDR3: CASSRITSDSGIADTDTQYF

J: TRBJ2-7
V: TRBV29-1
CDR3: CSVVAGTGGGGQYF

J: TRBJ2-7
V: TRBV5-1
CDR3: CASSQDGAAYEQYF

J: TRBJ2-2
V: TRBV29-1
CDR3: CSVQGNGELFF

J: TRBJ2-7
V: TRBV3-1
CDR3: CASSQDEGIAGDSYEQYF

J: TRBJ2-1
V: TRBV7-9
CDR3: CASSPMELGRNYNEQFF

J: TRBJ2-7
V: TRBV21-1
CDR3: CPSFEDRGKFDEQYF

J: TRBJ2-7
V: TRBV25-1
CDR3: CASTETGGYEQYF

J: TRBJ1-5
V: TRBV10-3
CDR3: CAISESDQPQHF

J: TRBJ2-1
V: TRBV7-2
CDR3: CASSLPGRIDPSGRAGEQFF

J: TRBJ2-1
V: TRBV5-1
CDR3: CASSLTPAIGNEQFF

J: TRBJ2-1
V: TRBV19
CDR3: CASSMARELPEQFF

J: TRBJ2-5
V: TRBV15
CDR3: CATSGGEREQETQYF

J: TRBJ1-1
V: TRBV6-2/TRBV6-3
CDR3: CASSYNEDTEAFF

J: TRBJ1-2
V: TRBV9
CDR3: CASSVAAGSNYGYTF

J: TRBJ2-3
V: TRBV6-5
CDR3: CASSFAGGIGTDTQYF